This T cell receptor (beta chain) was observed in a study of blood T cell repertoires in COVID-19. Background on the study: Sites in the United States, Italy and Spain provided acute and convalescent COVID-19 samples.

As handled by the study authors: Counts of nucleated cells, estimated from reference gene primer amplification, were obtained. Method: immunoSEQ multiplex PCR; TCRdb's copy keeps in-frame clones and lacks some. V, J and clone size reflect that table, while D and trimming were determined from the DNA. There are approximately 69,000 clones in the sample; 88% occur only once, and about 27% lies in the top ten. The clonotype was recovered from a man aged 45-60 years with acute or convalescent COVID-19. The source material was peripheral blood.

In nucleotides, the CDR3 is TGTGCCAGCAGCGCAGATGGTGGGGCCAACGTCCTGACTTTC. Protein product: CASSADGGANVLTF. The chain has TRBV9 and TRBJ2-6; no clear D. This CDR3 spans 14 amino acids. The germline gives CDR1 SGDLS, CDR2 YYNGEE. V dropped 3 bases and J dropped 3 bases, with 7 bases sitting between them.